The 8 T cell receptor beta chains reported below all come from one sample, sequenced in a study of blood T cell repertoires in COVID-19. Clones were read by immunoSEQ multiplex PCR, and TCRdb kept only the in-frame ones, dropping some. The table shows around 100,000 clones, with roughly four fifths occurring only once. Sequencing input: peripheral blood. The receptors come from a human donor in a cohort sampled during active COVID-19.

This clone was counted only a few times. The V gene is TRBV11-2, the J gene TRBJ2-5, with 8 bases aligning to TRBD1. With 5 bases clipped from V and 5 bases from J, the junction kept 13 bases outside the gene matches. The CDR3 runs 16 residues. Germline CDR1 and CDR2: SGHAT and FQNNGV. CDR3 coding DNA: TGTGCCAGCAGCACTCAAGCCGGACAGGGCTGGGAGACCCAGTACTTC. Translated: CASSTQAGQGWETQYF.

This chain joins TRBV6-2 or TRBV6-3 and TRBJ1-6; TRBD1 might be the D (6 bases). The CDR3 consists of 12 residues. CDR1 is MNHEY, CDR2 SVGEGT, per germline. Trimming stripped 6 bases from V and 13 bases from J, with 13 bases between. CDR3 nucleotides: TGTGCCAGCAGCACAGGGTTTTGGCCCCTCCACTTT. Protein: CASSTGFWPLHF.

The V call is TRBV27, the J call TRBJ2-1; 15 nucleotides agree with TRBD2. The V segment lost 5 bases and the J segment 7 bases; nucleotides outside the gene matches: 9. The CDR3 covers 17 residues. Germline loops: CDR1 MNHEY, CDR2 SMNVEV (reference sequence). CDR3 coding DNA: TGTGCCAGCAGTATCTTCTCCGGGACTAGCGGGGGGAATGAGCAGTTCTTC. This translates into CASSIFSGTSGGNEQFF.

This rearrangement joins TRBV6-5 to TRBJ2-2, with TRBD1 identical over 7 bases. The V gene end was trimmed by 7 bases and the J gene end by 3 bases; junction bases not matched to a gene: 5. The CDR3 runs to 14 residues. Germline V gene lookup returns CDR1 MNHEY and CDR2 SVGAGI. The chain's CDR3 is CASKTGWDTGELFF. The CDR3 DNA follows: TGTGCCAGCAAGACAGGGTGGGACACCGGGGAGCTGTTTTTT.

The chain employs TRBV10-3 and TRBJ1-5; D is unclear. Germline-derived CDR1 and CDR2 are ENHRY and SYGVKD. Trimming shortened V by 3 bases and J by 3 bases, and 12 bases separated the two germline ends. The length of the CDR3 is 15 residues. The CDR3 nucleotides read TGTGCCATCAGTGAAGAGGGCCCCTACAATCAGCCCCAGCATTTT. Translated, it gives CAISEEGPYNQPQHF.

This chain uses TRBV7-9 with TRBJ1-1; D unresolved. V gave up 1 base and J gave up 1 base, with 4 bases separating them. Germline V lookup: CDR1 SEHNR, CDR2 FQNEAQ (reference sequence). The CDR3 runs 13 residues. For the CDR3, the DNA is TGTGCCAGCAGCTTAGGCGCGAACACTGAAGCTTTCTTT. It yields the protein CASSLGANTEAFF.

This clone was observed a handful of times. The genes are TRBV6-5 and TRBJ1-1; 9 bases fit TRBD1. Germline V gene data show CDR1 as MNHEY and CDR2 as SVGAGI. CDR3 length: 15 amino acids. V dropped 6 bases and J dropped 4; count of bases not matched to a gene: 9. This CDR3 is CASRPGQGKSTEAFF. Here the CDR3 DNA reads TGTGCCAGCAGACCGGGACAGGGAAAGAGCACTGAAGCTTTCTTT.

The rearrangement uses TRBV19 and TRBJ2-7; 8 bases fit TRBD2. CDR1 is LNHDA and CDR2 is SQIVND in the germline V gene (reference sequence). Trimming removed 1 base from V and 5 bases from J; junction bases left unmatched: 4. CDR3 length equals 14 residues. Here the CDR3 reads CASSIGLAKNEQYF. The DNA of the CDR3 is TGTGCCAGTAGTATAGGACTAGCGAAAAACGAGCAGTACTTC.